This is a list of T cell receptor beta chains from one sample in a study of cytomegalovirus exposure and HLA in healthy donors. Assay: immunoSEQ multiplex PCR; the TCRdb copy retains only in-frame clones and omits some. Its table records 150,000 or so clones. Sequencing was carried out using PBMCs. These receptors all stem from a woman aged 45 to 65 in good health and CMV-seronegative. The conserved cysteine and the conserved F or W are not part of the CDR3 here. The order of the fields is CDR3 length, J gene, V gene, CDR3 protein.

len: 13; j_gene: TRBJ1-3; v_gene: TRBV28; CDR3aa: ASSSRGGSGNTIY
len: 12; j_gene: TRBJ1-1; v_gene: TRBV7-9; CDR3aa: ASSLRGTGKQAF
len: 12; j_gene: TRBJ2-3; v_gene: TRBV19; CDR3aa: ASRGAGSTDTQY
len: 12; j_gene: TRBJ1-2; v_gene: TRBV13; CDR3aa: ASSSGQGARGYT
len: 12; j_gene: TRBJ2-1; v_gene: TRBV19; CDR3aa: ASSITPAGNEQF
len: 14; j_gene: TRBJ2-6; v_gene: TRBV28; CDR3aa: ASSLWSTVGANVLT
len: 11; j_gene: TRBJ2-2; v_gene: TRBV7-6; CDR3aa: ASSSSAAGELF
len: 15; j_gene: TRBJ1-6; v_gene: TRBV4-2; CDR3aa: ASRARGHGSYNSPLH
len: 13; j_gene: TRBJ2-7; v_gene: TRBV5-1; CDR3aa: ASSQRTGGNHEQY
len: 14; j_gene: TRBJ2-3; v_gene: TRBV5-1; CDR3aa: ASSLTRDIYTDTQY
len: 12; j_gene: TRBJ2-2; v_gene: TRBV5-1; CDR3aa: ASSVGVNTGELF
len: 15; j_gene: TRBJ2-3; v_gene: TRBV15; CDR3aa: ATSRDPQGAITDTQY
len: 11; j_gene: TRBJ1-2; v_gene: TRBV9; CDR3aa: ASSPPGGRSYT
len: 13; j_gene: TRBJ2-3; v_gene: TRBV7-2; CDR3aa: ASSLVGGGEDTQY
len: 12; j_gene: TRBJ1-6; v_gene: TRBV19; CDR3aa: ASSIAGIYSPLH
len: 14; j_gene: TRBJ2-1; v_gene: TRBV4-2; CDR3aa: ASSQAGGSSYNEQF
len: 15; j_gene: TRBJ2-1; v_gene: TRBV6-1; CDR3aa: ASSGPKGTGSYNEQF
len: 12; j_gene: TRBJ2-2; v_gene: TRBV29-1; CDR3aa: SVRTGAGTGELF
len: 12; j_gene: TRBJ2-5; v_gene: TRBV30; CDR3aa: AWMVGGVVGTQY
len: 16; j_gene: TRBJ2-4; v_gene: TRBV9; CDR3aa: ASSVAPGSGTGGDIQY
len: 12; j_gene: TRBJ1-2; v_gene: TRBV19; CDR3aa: ASHRVDGNYGYT
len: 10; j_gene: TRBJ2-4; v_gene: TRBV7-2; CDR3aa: ATSGTGSIQY
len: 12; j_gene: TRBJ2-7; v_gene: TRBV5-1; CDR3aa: ASSFAGQGNEQY
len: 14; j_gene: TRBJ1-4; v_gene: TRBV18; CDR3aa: ASSPQVRGLDEKLF
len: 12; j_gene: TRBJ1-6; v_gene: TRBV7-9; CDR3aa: ASSTGTASAPLH